Given below is one TCR beta chain in context. This record belongs to a study of blood T cell repertoires in COVID-19. Overall study context: The United States, Italy and Spain supplied acute and convalescent COVID-19 samples. T cells, B-cell-depleted T cells, or PBMCs provided the cDNA or gDNA that served as material.

CDR3 size: 15 residues. Repertoires were generated with immunoSEQ multiplex PCR, while TCRdb's copy carries only in-frame clones and drops some. Altogether fewer than 150,000 clones are present, about 75% being singletons, with the ten largest covering 20%. The sequence came from a man aged 80 or over with acute or convalescent COVID-19. Input material: peripheral blood. The rearrangement links TRBV21-1 to TRBJ2-1; the D call of TRBD1 is as the table states it, not checked on the DNA. TRBV21-1 is designated a pseudogene. The CDR3 here is CASSQRTGNVNEQFF. CDR3 in DNA: TGTGCCAGCAGCCAACGGACAGGGAATGTAAATGAGCAGTTCTTC.